These T cell receptor beta chains were read from a single sample in a study of T-cell memory formation after mild COVID-19. Each CDR3 protein is one row after TCRdb ran MiXCR on the 5' RACE reads. The sample holds around 260,000 distinct CDR3 sequences, 15% to 20% seen once. The sequenced sample consisted of PBMCs or a T cell subset sorted from them (not recorded which). The receptors derive from a man aged 18 to 30 who had mild COVID-19 (a few samples of this study predate the infection). Cell type and time point are not known. Each CDR3 is given with its conserved first and last residue. The D gene is left open where the match is weak. Clone size appears in some rows only: once, few, many, or a class for an expanded clone.

>TRBJ1-3|TRBD1|TRBV5-6|NA
CASSLGDRWARGNTIYF
TGTGCCAGCAGCCTGGGGGACAGGTGGGCGAGAGGAAACACCATATATTTT
>TRBJ2-7|TRBD1|TRBV11-2|few
CASSIGQGYEQYF
TGTGCCAGCAGCATTGGACAGGGCTACGAGCAGTACTTC
>TRBJ2-3|TRBD1|TRBV10-3|few
CAISEGDRATDTQYF
TGTGCCATCAGTGAGGGGGACAGGGCTACAGATACGCAGTATTTT
>TRBJ1-3|NA|TRBV18|NA
CASSLLEGLRSGNTIYF
TGTGCCAGCTCACTGTTAGAAGGGTTACGCTCTGGAAACACCATATATTTT
>TRBJ1-2|NA|TRBV29-1|NA
CSGGGDYGYTF
TGCAGCGGGGGTGGAGACTATGGCTACACCTTC
>TRBJ1-1|NA|TRBV20-1|few
CSAPEAFF
TGCAGTGCTCCCGAAGCTTTCTTT
>TRBJ1-4|TRBD1|TRBV12-3/TRBV12-4|few
CASSRMRTGGNEKLFF
TGTGCCAGCAGCCGAATGCGGACAGGGGGAAATGAAAAACTGTTTTTT
>TRBJ1-1|NA|TRBV27|NA
CASSPLWTNTEAFF
TGTGCCAGCAGTCCCTTGTGGACCAACACTGAAGCTTTCTTT
>TRBJ2-5|TRBD1|TRBV5-1|once
CASSLAGTGSGKTQYF
TGCGCCAGCAGCTTGGCCGGGACAGGGAGTGGAAAGACCCAGTACTTC
>TRBJ2-3|NA|TRBV3-1|NA
CASSHGLRNTQYF
TGTGCCAGCAGCCACGGACTTAGGAATACGCAGTATTTT
>TRBJ2-1|NA|TRBV5-1|NA
CASSSTLNEQFF
TGCGCCAGCAGCTCCACCTTGAATGAGCAGTTCTTC
>TRBJ2-6|NA|TRBV7-6|few
CASSLVRHSGANVLTF
TGTGCCAGCAGCTTAGTACGGCACTCTGGGGCCAACGTCCTGACTTTC
>TRBJ2-5|TRBD1|TRBV20-1|NA
CSQRGQQETQYF
TGCAGCCAGAGGGGGCAACAAGAGACCCAGTACTTC
>TRBJ2-5|TRBD2|TRBV9|NA
CASSVSGGAWETQYF
TGTGCCAGCAGCGTTAGCGGGGGGGCGTGGGAGACCCAGTACTTC
>TRBJ1-5|TRBD1|TRBV4-3|NA
CASSLLRGPHQPQHF
TGCGCCAGCAGCCTCCTCAGGGGGCCGCATCAGCCCCAGCATTTT
>TRBJ2-3|TRBD2|TRBV4-3|few
CASSQALSAGLSTDTQYF
TGCGCCAGCAGCCAGGCCCTATCAGCGGGGCTAAGCACAGATACGCAGTATTTT
>TRBJ2-3|NA|TRBV20-1|few
CSARSTDTQYF
TGCAGTGCTAGATCCACAGATACGCAGTATTTT
>TRBJ2-1|NA|TRBV20-1|NA
CSAGAGRFNEQFF
TGCAGTGCTGGCGCGGGGAGGTTTAATGAGCAGTTCTTC
>TRBJ1-6|NA|TRBV6-5|few
CASSPRGGSPLHF
TGTGCCAGCAGCCCGCGGGGTGGTTCACCCCTCCACTTT
>TRBJ1-6|NA|TRBV5-1|NA
CASSLISSYNSPLHF
TGCGCCAGCAGCCTGATCAGCTCCTATAATTCACCCCTCCACTTT
>TRBJ2-3|TRBD2|TRBV6-2/TRBV6-3|NA
CASSWRTSGVRQQSTDTQYF
TGTGCCAGCAGCTGGAGGACTAGCGGGGTACGTCAGCAGAGCACAGATACGCAGTATTTT
>TRBJ2-1|NA|TRBV6-5|NA
CASSYSPQSEQFF
TGTGCCAGCAGTTACTCACCGCAGTCAGAGCAGTTCTTC
>TRBJ2-1|TRBD1|TRBV5-1|NA
CASSLDPDRGNEQFF
TGCGCCAGCAGCTTGGACCCTGACAGGGGCAATGAGCAGTTCTTC
>TRBJ2-3|NA|TRBV24-1|NA
CATSDPRRVDTQYF
TGTGCCACCAGTGATCCCCGGAGGGTAGATACGCAGTATTTT
>TRBJ2-5|NA|TRBV12-3/TRBV12-4|NA
CASSLPPGHGETQYF
TGTGCCAGCAGTTTACCGCCGGGACACGGCGAGACCCAGTACTTC
>TRBJ1-2|TRBD1|TRBV6-2/TRBV6-3|few
CASSWRIGQASPGYTF
TGTGCCAGCAGTTGGAGAATCGGACAGGCAAGTCCTGGCTACACCTTC
>TRBJ2-1|TRBD1|TRBV7-9|NA
CASSPGQGVIHEQFF
TGTGCCAGCAGCCCGGGACAGGGTGTAATCCATGAGCAGTTCTTC
>TRBJ1-5|TRBD1|TRBV20-1|few
CSARDPLNRGGHQPQHF
TGCAGTGCTAGAGATCCCCTCAACAGGGGCGGTCATCAGCCCCAGCATTTT
>TRBJ2-3|NA|TRBV4-3|NA
CASSHQDLHTQYF
TGCGCCAGCAGCCACCAGGACTTACATACGCAGTATTTT
>TRBJ1-1|NA|TRBV7-3|NA
CASSRDEGSTEAFF
TGTGCCAGCAGCCGGGATGAGGGAAGCACTGAAGCTTTCTTT
>TRBJ1-5|TRBD1|TRBV6-1|many
CASSQTGQEQPQHF
TGTGCCAGCAGTCAGACAGGGCAGGAACAGCCCCAGCATTTT
>TRBJ2-3|NA|TRBV20-1|NA
CSARTSREADTQYF
TGCAGTGCTCGAACATCTAGAGAGGCGGATACGCAGTATTTT
>TRBJ2-5|NA|TRBV7-9|many
CASSLVARETQYF
TGTGCCAGCAGCTTGGTAGCCCGAGAGACCCAGTACTTC
>TRBJ2-4|TRBD1|TRBV7-9|NA
CASSLPGQGAGNIQYF
TGTGCCAGCAGCTTACCGGGACAGGGGGCCGGAAACATTCAGTACTTC
>TRBJ2-1|NA|TRBV29-1|many
CSVNGGSNSYNEQFF
TGCAGCGTTAACGGGGGCTCAAACTCCTACAATGAGCAGTTCTTC
>TRBJ1-2|TRBD1|TRBV4-2|NA
CASSFQGVSGSYGYTF
TGTGCCAGCAGCTTTCAGGGGGTTTCTGGGAGCTATGGCTACACCTTC
>TRBJ2-7|NA|TRBV25-1|few
CASSEWTDPSYEQYF
TGTGCCAGCAGTGAGTGGACAGACCCTTCCTACGAGCAGTACTTC
>TRBJ1-1|NA|TRBV7-9|NA
CASRIGGGTTEAFF
TGTGCCAGCAGAATAGGCGGGGGGACCACTGAAGCTTTCTTT
>TRBJ1-2|TRBD1|TRBV4-2|many
CASSQDLRGDSYGYTF
TGTGCCAGCAGCCAAGATTTGCGGGGGGACAGCTATGGCTACACCTTC
>TRBJ2-5|NA|TRBV5-1|NA
CAILQPPQETQYF
TGCGCCATCTTACAGCCTCCCCAAGAGACCCAGTACTTC
>TRBJ2-2|NA|TRBV7-6|few
CASSLYSSTNTGELFF
TGTGCCAGCAGCTTATACAGCAGCACGAACACCGGGGAGCTGTTTTTT
>TRBJ2-5|NA|TRBV7-2|few
CASSFTGYQETQYF
TGTGCCAGCAGCTTTACAGGGTACCAAGAGACCCAGTACTTC